The 9 T cell receptor beta chains given below trace back to one sample, sequenced in a study of shared clonotypes between healthy human individuals. The protocol was immunoSEQ multiplex PCR, while the TCRdb copy is restricted to in-frame clones and leaves out a portion. The sample carries fewer than 2.5 million clones, 80% to 95% recorded once. The source material was naive CD4+ T cells from PBMCs. Subset given: CD45RA+ positively selected. All receptors come from a man younger than 30 in good health. Some clones in this sample may be carry-over from other donors' samples.

V and J are TRBV9 and TRBJ2-3, with TRBD2 matching over 9 bases. Germline V gene data show CDR1 as SGDLS and CDR2 as YYNGEE. V was pared by 4 bases and J by 2 bases, with 8 bases of the junction left unmatched. The length of the CDR3 is 16 residues. The CDR3 bases are TGTGCCAGCAGCCCACGAGGGGGACTAGCCACAGATACGCAGTATTTT. It specifies CASSPRGGLATDTQYF. The full variable domain, with the rest looked up from reference TRBV9 and TRBJ2-3, is DSGVTQTPKHLITATGQRVTLRCSPRSGDLSVYWYQQSLDQGLQFLIQYYNGEERAKGNILERFSAQQFPDLHSELNLSSLELGDSALYFCASSPRGGLATDTQYFGPGTRLTVL.

The genes are TRBV2 and TRBJ1-1; D remains ambiguous. Germline CDR1 SNHLY, CDR2 FYNNEI. V gave up 2 bases and J gave up 5 bases, with 6 bases separating them. The CDR3 has 12 amino acids. This CDR3 reads CASSESITEAFF. The CDR3, as DNA: TGTGCCAGCAGTGAATCTATTACTGAAGCTTTCTTT.

This chain links TRBV18 with TRBJ1-2; TRBD1 agrees at 9 bases. V gave up 6 bases and J gave up 6 bases; unmatched junction bases: 8. Looked up from germline, CDR1 is KGHSH and CDR2 is LQKENI. The CDR3 spans 14 residues. CDR3 nucleotides: TGTGCCAGCTCCCCGGGACAGGGAATTCATGGCTACACCTTC. This gives the protein CASSPGQGIHGYTF.

This chain joins TRBV5-5 and TRBJ2-7, with D hard to call. Trimming took 4 bases from V and 10 from J, leaving 15 bases between them. Germline V lookup: CDR1 SGHKS, CDR2 YYEKEE (reference sequence). The CDR3 length is 12 residues. The CDR3 nucleotides are TGTGCCAGCAGCCCCCTCGCCCAGGTTCAGTACTTC. This codes for CASSPLAQVQYF. The full variable domain, rest sourced from reference TRBV5-5 and TRBJ2-7, is DAGVTQSPTHLIKTRGQQVTLRCSPISGHKSVSWYQQVLGQGPQFIFQYYEKEERGRGNFPDRFSARQFPNYSSELNVNALLLGDSALYLCASSPLAQVQYFGPGTRLTVT.

The CDR3 loop is CAWSVAGPSEQYF. The CDR3 DNA reads as TGTGCCTGGAGTGTAGCGGGTCCCAGCGAGCAGTACTTC. J is TRBJ2-7 and V is TRBV30, with D perhaps TRBD2 (6 bases). V dropped 0 bases and J dropped 6 bases, with 12 bases sitting between them. Looked up from germline, CDR1 is GTSNPN and CDR2 is SVGIG (reference sequence). The CDR3 contains 13 residues.

The genes are TRBV28 and TRBJ1-6; 7 bases fit TRBD1. The CDR3 loop spans 16 amino acids. CDR1 is MDHEN, CDR2 SYDVKM, per germline. V was pared by 6 bases and J by 4 bases, with 9 bases of the junction left unmatched. In DNA form, the CDR3 reads TGTGCCAGCAGCCCTTGGGGACAGTCGTATAATTCACCCCTCCACTTT. Translation gives CASSPWGQSYNSPLHF.

The chain carries TRBV9 and TRBJ2-1; 13 bases are shared with TRBD2. CDR1 and CDR2 from the germline V gene are SGDLS and YYNGEE. V lost 0 bases to trimming and J lost 6 bases; unmatched junction nucleotides: 3. The CDR3 consists of 16 residues. The CDR3 reads CASSVGTSGSFNEQFF. Here the CDR3 DNA reads TGTGCCAGCAGCGTAGGGACTAGCGGGAGTTTCAATGAGCAGTTCTTC.

The chain links TRBV2 to TRBJ2-7, with D perhaps being TRBD1 or TRBD2 (6 bases each). The CDR3 consists of 13 residues. V was shortened by 7 bases and J by 0 bases, with 10 bases between the two germline ends. Per germline, CDR1 SNHLY and CDR2 FYNNEI. The CDR3 bases are TGTGCCAGCAAGGGGGGACTCTCCTACGAGCAGTACTTC. Translated, it gives CASKGGLSYEQYF.

The V and J genes are TRBV29-1 and TRBJ2-3, with TRBD2 as a possible D gene (7 bases). The CDR3 sequence is 14 residues long. The germline V gene has CDR1 SQVTM and CDR2 ANQGSEA. The germline V and J ends were trimmed by 6 bases and 4 bases, with 17 bases remaining between them. The DNA for the CDR3 is TGCAGCGTGGAGGGGGGGGCTCTGGCAGATACGCAGTATTTT. Residues: CSVEGGALADTQYF.